This entry features one TCR beta chain sequence. The antigen is not known. CD8+ and CD4+ T cells from blood underwent TCR beta sequencing, which was carried out in a high-throughput format. Negative isolation was used for CD8+ and CD4+ T cells, and FACS enrichment was applied to TEMRA cells. Random hexamers were used to reverse transcribe the RNA input (about 0.45 to 1 ug). The method of amplification for TCR beta CDR3 was immunoSEQ multiplex PCR, covering 54 Vbeta and 13 Jbeta. TCRdb re-analysed the immunoSEQ multiplex PCR reads in MiXCR, keeping a single row per CDR3 protein. This sample has roughly 180,000 distinct CDR3 sequences, with just under 95% found just once. These data come from a study of CD8 T cells in Susac syndrome. Points from the study as a whole: Only a relatively small number of individuals were included in the TCR sequencing and HLA analysis.

This TCR came from a human donor in good health. Material for sequencing was CD4+ T cells from PBMCs.

The CDR3 here is CSAEDTGVPSYEQYF. The CDR3 DNA is TGCAGTGCTGAAGACACAGGGGTCCCATCCTACGAGCAGTACTTC. This rearrangement joins TRBV20-1 to TRBJ2-7, with 7 bases lining up with TRBD1. The germline CDR1 and CDR2 sequences are DFQATT and SNEGSKA (reference sequence). The CDR3 is 15 amino acids. V dropped 5 bases and J dropped 1; count of bases not matched to a gene: 11.